The clone carrying this TCR beta chain has only a few counts. Its antigen remains unidentified. The sample is drawn from a study of post-analysis software for immune sequencing data. General observations from the study: Patients carried a handful of TRBV segments more frequently than controls did, and TRBV5-6, TRBV5-1 and TRBV20-1 were among them. Same-batch preparations were strongly co-clustered by F measure. A significant reduction in normalized Chao1 diversity was observed in multiple sclerosis patients versus controls.

Presence of unique molecular identifiers characterized the TCR beta cDNA libraries. TCRdb redid the calling of the PCR reads with MiXCR, one entry per CDR3 protein. The repertoire consists of roughly 730,000 distinct CDR3 sequences, with 25% to 30% occurring once and the leading ten covering about 0.5%. Unmatched junction bases numbered 9, after V lost 4 bases and J lost 4 bases. This CDR3 has 16 amino acids. The germline V gene has CDR1 SGHRS and CDR2 YFSETQ. The chain combines TRBV5-1 with TRBJ1-5, with TRBD1 matching 9 bases. Sequencing was performed on blood. The TCR was taken from a girl under 18 with multiple sclerosis. The CDR3 protein is CASSPAGTGSNQPQHF. The CDR3 DNA reads as TGCGCCAGCAGCCCGGCCGGGACAGGGAGTAATCAGCCCCAGCATTTT.